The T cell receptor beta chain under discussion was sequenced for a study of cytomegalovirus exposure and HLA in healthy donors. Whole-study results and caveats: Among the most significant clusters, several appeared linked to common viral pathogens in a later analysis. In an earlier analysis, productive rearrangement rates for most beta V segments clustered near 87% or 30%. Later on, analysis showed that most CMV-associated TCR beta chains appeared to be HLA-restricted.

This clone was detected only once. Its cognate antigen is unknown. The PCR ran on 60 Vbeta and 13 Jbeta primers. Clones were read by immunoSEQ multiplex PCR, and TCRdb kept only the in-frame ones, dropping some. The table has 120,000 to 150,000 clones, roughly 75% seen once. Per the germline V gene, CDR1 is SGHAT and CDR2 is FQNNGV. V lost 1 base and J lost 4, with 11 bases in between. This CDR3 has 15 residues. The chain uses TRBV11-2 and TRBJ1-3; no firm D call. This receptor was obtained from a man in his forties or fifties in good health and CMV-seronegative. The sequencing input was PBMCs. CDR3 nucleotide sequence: TGTGCCAGCAGCTTAGTTGGAGGGCTGGGAAACACCATATATTTT. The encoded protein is CASSLVGGLGNTIYF.